This T cell receptor (beta chain) was recovered during a study of OX40 agonist ivuxolimab in advanced cancers. Germline lookup yields CDR1 SEHNR and CDR2 FQNEAQ (reference sequence). Trimming left V 3 bases short and J 7 bases short, with 12 bases between. The CDR3 covers 13 residues. Method: immunoSEQ multiplex PCR; TCRdb's copy keeps in-frame clones and lacks some. Of 60,000 or so clones listed, roughly 89% were seen once; the top ten hold approximately 30%. This sequence originates from an adult with an advanced solid tumor such as melanoma, head and neck, liver or kidney cancer. The chain employs TRBV7-9 and TRBJ1-1; the D is unclear. Source: CD4+ or CD8+ T cells sorted from blood, taken in a trial of the OX40 agonist ivuxolimab. CDR3 amino acids: CASSFSSDYEAFF. The CDR3 DNA is TGTGCCAGCAGCTTCAGCAGTGACTATGAAGCTTTCTTT.